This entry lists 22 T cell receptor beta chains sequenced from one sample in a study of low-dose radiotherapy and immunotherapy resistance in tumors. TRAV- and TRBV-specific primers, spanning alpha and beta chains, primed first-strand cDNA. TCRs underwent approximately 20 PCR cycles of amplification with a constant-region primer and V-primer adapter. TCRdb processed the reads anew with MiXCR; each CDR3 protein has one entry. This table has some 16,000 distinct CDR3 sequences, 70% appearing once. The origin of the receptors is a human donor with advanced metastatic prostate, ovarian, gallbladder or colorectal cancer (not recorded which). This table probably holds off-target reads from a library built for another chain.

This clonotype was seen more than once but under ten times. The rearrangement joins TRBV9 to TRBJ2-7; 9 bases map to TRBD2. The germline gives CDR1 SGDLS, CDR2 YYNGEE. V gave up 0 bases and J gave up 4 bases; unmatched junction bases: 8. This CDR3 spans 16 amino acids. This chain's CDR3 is CASSVAASGAGYEQYF. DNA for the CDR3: TGTGCCAGCAGCGTAGCGGCTAGCGGGGCTGGATACGAGCAGTACTTC.

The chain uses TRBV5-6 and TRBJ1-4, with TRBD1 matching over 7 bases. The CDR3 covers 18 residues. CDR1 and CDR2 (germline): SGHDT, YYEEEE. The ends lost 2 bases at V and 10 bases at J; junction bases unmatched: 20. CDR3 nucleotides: TGTGCCAGCAGCTTCGAAAAGAACAGGGGCCACGGCCCGAGAAAACTGTTTTTT. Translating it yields CASSFEKNRGHGPRKLFF.

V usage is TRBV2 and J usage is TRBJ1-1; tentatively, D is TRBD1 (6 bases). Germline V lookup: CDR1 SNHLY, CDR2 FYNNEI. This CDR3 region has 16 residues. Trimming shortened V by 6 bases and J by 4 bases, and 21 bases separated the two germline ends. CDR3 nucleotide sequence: TGTGCCAGCAGCCAGCCGGCCCGTACCAGGGGCACTGAAGCTTTCTTT. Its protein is CASSQPARTRGTEAFF.

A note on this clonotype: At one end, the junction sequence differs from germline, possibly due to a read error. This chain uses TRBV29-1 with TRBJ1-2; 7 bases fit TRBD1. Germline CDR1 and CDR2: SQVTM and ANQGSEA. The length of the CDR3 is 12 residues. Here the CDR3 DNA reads TGCAGCGTTGGGGACAGTCGTCGCGGCTGCACCTTC. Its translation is CSVGDSRRGCTF.

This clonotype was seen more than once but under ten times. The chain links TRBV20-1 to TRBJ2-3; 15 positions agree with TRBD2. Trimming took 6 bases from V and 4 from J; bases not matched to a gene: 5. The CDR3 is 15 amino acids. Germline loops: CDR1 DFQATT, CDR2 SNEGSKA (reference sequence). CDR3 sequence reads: CSARTSGRAADTQYF. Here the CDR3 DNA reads TGCAGTGCCAGGACTAGCGGGAGGGCCGCAGATACGCAGTATTTT.

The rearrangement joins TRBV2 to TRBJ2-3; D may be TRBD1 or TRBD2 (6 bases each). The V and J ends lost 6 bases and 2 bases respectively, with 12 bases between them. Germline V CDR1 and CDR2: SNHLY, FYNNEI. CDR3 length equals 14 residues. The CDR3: CASREGGHTDTQYF. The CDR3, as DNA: TGTGCCAGCAGGGAGGGGGGCCACACAGATACGCAGTATTTT.

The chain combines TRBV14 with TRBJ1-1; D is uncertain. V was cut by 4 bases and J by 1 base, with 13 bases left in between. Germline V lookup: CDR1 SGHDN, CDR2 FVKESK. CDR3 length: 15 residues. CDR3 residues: CASSPTPAKNTEAFF. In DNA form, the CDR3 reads TGTGCCAGCAGCCCGACTCCCGCGAAGAACACTGAAGCTTTCTTT.

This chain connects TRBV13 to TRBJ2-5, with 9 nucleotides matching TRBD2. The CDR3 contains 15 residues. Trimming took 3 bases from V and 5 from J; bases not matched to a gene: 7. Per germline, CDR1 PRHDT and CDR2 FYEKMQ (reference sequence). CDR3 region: CASSFISGGGETQYF. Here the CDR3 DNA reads TGTGCCAGCAGCTTTATTAGCGGGGGAGGGGAGACCCAGTACTTC.

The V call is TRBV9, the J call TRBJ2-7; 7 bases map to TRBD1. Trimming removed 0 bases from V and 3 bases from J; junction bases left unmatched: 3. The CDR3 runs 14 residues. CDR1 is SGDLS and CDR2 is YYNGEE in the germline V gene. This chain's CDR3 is CASSVEGAGYEQYF. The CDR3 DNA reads TGTGCCAGCAGCGTAGAGGGGGCTGGCTACGAGCAGTACTTC.

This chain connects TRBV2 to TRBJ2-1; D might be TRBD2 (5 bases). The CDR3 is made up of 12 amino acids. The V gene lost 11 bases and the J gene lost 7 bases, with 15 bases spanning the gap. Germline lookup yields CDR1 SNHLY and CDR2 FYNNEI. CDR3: CAGEAPGNEQFF. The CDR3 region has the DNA TGTGCCGGAGAAGCCCCGGGGAATGAGCAGTTCTTC.

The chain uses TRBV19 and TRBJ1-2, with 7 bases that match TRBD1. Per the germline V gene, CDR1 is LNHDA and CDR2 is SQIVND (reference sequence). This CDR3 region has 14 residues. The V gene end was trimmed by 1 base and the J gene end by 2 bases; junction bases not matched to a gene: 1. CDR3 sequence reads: CASSIADRNYGYTF. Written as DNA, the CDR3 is TGTGCCAGTAGTATAGCGGACAGGAACTATGGCTACACCTTC.

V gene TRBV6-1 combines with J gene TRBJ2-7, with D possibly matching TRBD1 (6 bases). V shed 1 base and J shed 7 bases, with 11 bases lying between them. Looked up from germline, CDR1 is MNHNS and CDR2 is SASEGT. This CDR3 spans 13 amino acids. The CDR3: CASSEGYRAEQYF. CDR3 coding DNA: TGTGCCAGCAGTGAAGGGTACAGGGCAGAGCAGTACTTC.

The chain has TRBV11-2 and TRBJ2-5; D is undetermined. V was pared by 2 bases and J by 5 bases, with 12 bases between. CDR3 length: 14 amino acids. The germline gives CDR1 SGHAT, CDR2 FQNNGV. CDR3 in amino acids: CASSLRAPGETQYF. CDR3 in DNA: TGTGCCAGCAGCTTAAGGGCCCCGGGCGAGACCCAGTACTTC.

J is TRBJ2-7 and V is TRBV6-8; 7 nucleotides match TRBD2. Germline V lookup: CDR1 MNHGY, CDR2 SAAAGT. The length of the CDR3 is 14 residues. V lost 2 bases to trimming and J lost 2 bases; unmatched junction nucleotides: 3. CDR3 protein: CASSYASGTYEQYF. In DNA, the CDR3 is TGTGCCAGCAGTTACGCTAGCGGAACCTACGAGCAGTACTTC.

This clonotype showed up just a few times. The CDR3 DNA follows: TGTGCCAGCAGGGCAGGGCAGGCTATTGGATTGTGGACTGAAGCTTTCTTT. It yields the protein CASRAGQAIGLWTEAFF. The chain carries TRBV11-2 and TRBJ1-1; possible D gene TRBD1, 5 bases. CDR1 SGHAT and CDR2 FQNNGV come from the germline V gene. Trimming left V 6 bases short and J 5 bases short, with 25 bases between. The CDR3 covers 17 residues.

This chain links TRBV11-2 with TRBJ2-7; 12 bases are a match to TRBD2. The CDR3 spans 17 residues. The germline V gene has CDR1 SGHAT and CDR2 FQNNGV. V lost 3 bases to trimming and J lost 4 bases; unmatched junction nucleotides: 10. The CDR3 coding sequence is TGTGCCAGCAGCTTGGGCCTAGCGGGAGGGCCTCCTTACGAGCAGTACTTC. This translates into CASSLGLAGGPPYEQYF.

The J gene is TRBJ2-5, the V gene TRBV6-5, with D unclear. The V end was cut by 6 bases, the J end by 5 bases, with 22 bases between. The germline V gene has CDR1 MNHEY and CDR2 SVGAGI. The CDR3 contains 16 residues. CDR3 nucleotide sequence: TGTGCCAGCAGCCCCGGAGACATAGGGTATCGGGAGACCCAGTACTTC. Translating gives CASSPGDIGYRETQYF.

The CDR3 protein is CASSDRGRGPSNQPQHF. The CDR3 nucleotides read TGTGCCAGTAGCGACAGAGGACGGGGGCCTAGCAATCAGCCCCAGCATTTT. The chain links TRBV19 to TRBJ1-5; a possible D gene is TRBD1 (6 bases). This CDR3 contains 17 residues. CDR1 and CDR2 from the germline V gene are LNHDA and SQIVND (reference sequence). Trimming took 6 bases from V and 0 from J, leaving 18 bases between them.

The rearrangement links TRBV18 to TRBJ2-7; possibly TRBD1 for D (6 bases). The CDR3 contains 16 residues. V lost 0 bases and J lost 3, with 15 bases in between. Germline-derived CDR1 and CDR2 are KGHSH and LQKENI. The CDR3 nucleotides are TGTGCCAGCTCACCACCGGGCAGGGACACATTCTACGAGCAGTACTTC. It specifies CASSPPGRDTFYEQYF. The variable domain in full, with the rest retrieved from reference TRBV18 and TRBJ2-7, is NAGVMQNPRHLVRRRGQEARLRCSPMKGHSHVYWYRQLPEEGLKFMVYLQKENIIDESGMPKERFSAEFPKEGPSILRIQQVVRGDSAAYFCASSPPGRDTFYEQYFGPGTRLTVT.

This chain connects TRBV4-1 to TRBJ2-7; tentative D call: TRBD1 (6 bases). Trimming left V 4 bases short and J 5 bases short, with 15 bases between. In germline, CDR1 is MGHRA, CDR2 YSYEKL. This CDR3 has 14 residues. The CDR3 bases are TGCGCCAGCAGCCCTGCCAACAGGGCCCACGAGCAGTACTTC. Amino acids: CASSPANRAHEQYF.

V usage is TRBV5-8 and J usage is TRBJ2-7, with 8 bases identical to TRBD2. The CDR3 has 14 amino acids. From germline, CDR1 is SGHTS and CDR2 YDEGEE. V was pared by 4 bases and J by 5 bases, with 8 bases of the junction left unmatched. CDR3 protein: CASSPGLATNEQYF. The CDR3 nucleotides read TGTGCCAGCAGCCCTGGACTAGCAACGAACGAGCAGTACTTC.

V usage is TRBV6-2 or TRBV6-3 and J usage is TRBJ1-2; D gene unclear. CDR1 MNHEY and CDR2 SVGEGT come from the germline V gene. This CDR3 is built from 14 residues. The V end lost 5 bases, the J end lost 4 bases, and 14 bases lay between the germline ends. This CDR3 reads CASSEALGSYGYTF. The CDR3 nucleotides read TGTGCCAGCAGTGAAGCCTTGGGATCCTATGGCTACACCTTC.